This T cell receptor (beta chain) is from a study of T cells in tuberculosis. The V gene's germline CDR1 is SGHDN and CDR2 FVKESK. V dropped 0 bases and J dropped 11 bases, with 8 bases sitting between them. The CDR3 runs to 12 residues. Noted time point: new active TB diagnosis, blood taken before or within 7 days of starting treatment. Assay used: immunoSEQ multiplex PCR; TCRdb lists only in-frame clones, some missing. This table has about 49,000 clones, 90% to 95% appearing once. The genes are TRBV14 and TRBJ2-1, with D uncertain. The TCR originated in an adult with tuberculosis. Sequenced material: PBMCs, taken at tuberculosis diagnosis. The CDR3 reads CASSQEPVQQFF. CDR3 nucleotides: TGTGCCAGCAGCCAAGAACCAGTGCAGCAGTTCTTC. Full variable domain (rest looked up from reference TRBV14 and TRBJ2-1): EAGVTQFPSHSVIEKGQTVTLRCDPISGHDNLYWYRRVMGKEIKFLLHFVKESKQDESGMPNNRFLAERTGGTYSTLKVQPAELEDSGVYFCASSQEPVQQFFGPGTRLTVL.